This TCR beta chain is from a study of blood T cells in healthy people across ages. Primers used in a second PCR of about 6 to 11 cycles were a sample-barcoded 5' primer and a J-beta primer mix. MiXCR was run by TCRdb on the 5' RACE reads, yielding one entry per CDR3 protein. In the table there are 1,500,000 or so distinct CDR3 sequences, approximately 59% of which are singletons. V was shortened by 2 bases and J by 7 bases, with 12 bases between the two germline ends. The CDR3 is 12 amino acids. Germline CDR1 and CDR2: DFQATT and SNEGSKA (reference sequence). The chain employs TRBV20-1 and TRBJ2-7; unclear D gene. Sequenced: blood. The clonotype originates from a man aged 18 to 30 in good health. CDR3 loop: CSARWSGREQYF. The CDR3 DNA reads as TGCAGTGCTAGATGGTCGGGCCGGGAGCAGTACTTC.